The present TCR beta chain was sequenced within a study of shared clonotypes between healthy human individuals. In the study overall: Per-donor plates numbered three CD4 naive, three CD4 memory, two CD8 naive and one CD8 memory.

Findings and limits, study-wide: Depth of sequencing was expected to influence donor clonotype sharing. It was the non-shared clonotypes that had lower generation probabilities than clonotypes shared by all four donors.

The CDR3 loop spans 13 amino acids. Germline CDR1 and CDR2: SGHNT and YENEEA. The germline V and J ends were trimmed by 5 bases and 5 bases, with 10 bases remaining between them. This table comes from immunoSEQ multiplex PCR, and its TCRdb copy is limited to in-frame clones, with some not included. The sample holds some 1,600,000 clones, nearly 99% seen once. Note on this clone: Its antigen remains unidentified.

The source material was naive CD4+ T cells sorted from blood. Regarding subset: CD45RA+ positively selected. The chain couples TRBV11-3 to TRBJ2-1; D is perhaps TRBD1 (6 bases). This TCR came from a man aged 30 to 39 in good health. CDR3 nucleotides: TGTGCCAGCAGCCTCCGACAGGACAATGAGCAGTTCTTC. Encoded protein: CASSLRQDNEQFF.